This T cell receptor beta chain was sequenced during a study of blood T cell repertoires in COVID-19. In the study overall: The United States, Italy and Spain provided the acute and convalescent COVID-19 samples. From T cells, B-cell-depleted T cells, or PBMCs came the material, which was cDNA or gDNA.

Under the authors' procedure: Cell counts per sample came from amplifying reference gene primers. The protocol was immunoSEQ multiplex PCR, while the TCRdb copy is restricted to in-frame clones and leaves out a portion. The DNA gave D and trimming, while V, J and clone size come from that table. The table includes tens of thousands of clones, more than 80% detected once. CDR3 length: 13 amino acids. Germline lookup yields CDR1 LNHDA and CDR2 SQIVND (reference sequence). Deletions cut 2 bases from V and 5 bases from J, with 7 bases between. The rearrangement links TRBV19 to TRBJ1-5, with D tentatively TRBD1 (6 bases). This TCR derives from a human donor in a cohort sampled during active COVID-19. Sequenced material: peripheral blood. The CDR3 loop is CASSINRDQPQHF. The CDR3 coding sequence is TGTGCCAGTAGTATAAACAGGGATCAGCCCCAGCATTTT. The full variable domain, with the rest looked up from reference TRBV19 and TRBJ1-5, is DGGITQSPKYLFRKEGQNVTLSCEQNLNHDAMYWYRQDPGQGLRLIYYSQIVNDFQKGDIAEGYSVSREKKESFPLTVTSAQKNPTAFYLCASSINRDQPQHFGDGTRLSIL.